A selection of T cell receptor beta chains follows, all from one sample in a study of T cell changes during pregnancy in multiple sclerosis. TCRdb's copy holds only in-frame clones and misses some; the assay was immunoSEQ multiplex PCR. The sample consists of tens of thousands of clones, around 96% of them appearing once. Sample: peripheral blood, taken in the second trimester of pregnancy. These receptors all stem from a female donor with multiple sclerosis, enrolled in a pregnancy study. Each CDR3 is given with its conserved first and last residue.

TRBV13	TRBJ1-2	CASSLVGGENYGYTF
TRBV14	TRBJ1-4	CASSQERGSSGEKLFF
TRBV6-1	TRBJ2-1	CASSGTGVYNEQFF
TRBV5-1	TRBJ2-7	CASSLGPGAYEQYF
TRBV2	TRBJ2-1	CASRGFSGGSSYNEQFF
TRBV5-1	TRBJ2-3	CASYLDRGVDTQYF
TRBV5-6	TRBJ2-1	CASSPLPGLAGVSYNEQFF
TRBV12-5	TRBJ1-4	CASGWVLGNSVEKLFF
TRBV7-2	TRBJ1-1	CASSLAPLGRNTEAFF
TRBV19	TRBJ2-7	CASSPGQGTPYEQYF
TRBV28	TRBJ1-3	CASSSRTNPPTGNTIYF
TRBV14	TRBJ1-1	CASSQGGTEAFF
TRBV10-3	TRBJ2-7	CAISESRLAGGPSSYEQYF
TRBV29-1	TRBJ2-3	CSVAKQGPTDTQYF
TRBV28	TRBJ1-1	CASSLGRPEAFF
TRBV4-3	TRBJ2-5	CASSQVVVGLAGAETQYF
TRBV5-1	TRBJ2-1	CASSLDLAGDNEQFF
TRBV23-1	TRBJ1-2	CASSPAGRIGVLDGYTF
TRBV6-1	TRBJ1-2	CASSSLRVYGYTF
TRBV29-1	TRBJ2-2	CSVGLSTGELFF
TRBV10-1	TRBJ2-3	CASRGGLAAGTDTQYF
TRBV19	TRBJ2-1	CASSIGLTEQFF
TRBV27	TRBJ1-1	CASSLSSAANTEAFF
TRBV29-1	TRBJ2-7	CSVVGGPYEQYF
TRBV7-8	TRBJ2-7	CASSLVTSGAYEQYF
TRBV7-9	TRBJ2-7	CASSLGLAGDPYEQYF
TRBV2	TRBJ2-7	CAGSGTGAYEQYF
TRBV27	TRBJ1-5	CASSLRGGGNQPQHF
TRBV19	TRBJ2-7	CASSVNAGTGTYEQYF
TRBV28	TRBJ1-2	CASSGEPGVGYTF
TRBV9	TRBJ1-2	CASSVSNRDRGYGYTF
TRBV5-1	TRBJ1-4	CASSLARDSYNEKLFF
TRBV27	TRBJ2-1	CASSSGGPYNEQFF
TRBV4-3	TRBJ1-2	CASSQDLAVTNYGYTF
TRBV11-3	TRBJ2-1	CASSPGTSGSSYNEQFF
TRBV7-9	TRBJ2-3	CASSERTGIFLTDTQYF
TRBV2	TRBJ1-3	CASSDRRASSGNTIYF
TRBV18	TRBJ1-1	CASSATGTTEAFF
TRBV6-6	TRBJ2-7	CASRTSSDYEQYF
TRBV29-1	TRBJ2-1	CSARVSGLEQFF
TRBV6-5	TRBJ2-3	CASSSQGGTDTQYF
TRBV27	TRBJ1-4	CASSGTGGRETNEKLFF
TRBV27	TRBJ2-1	CASSFSGSPYNEQFF
TRBV7-9	TRBJ1-1	CASSLDSQGLLNTEAFF
TRBV14	TRBJ2-3	CASSHPGESTDTQYF
TRBV27	TRBJ2-7	CASSLRGGPYEQYF
TRBV4-1	TRBJ1-1	CASSQDRGGDTEAFF
TRBV7-2	TRBJ2-5	CASSLGHSGRGVETQYF
TRBV7-8	TRBJ2-7	CASASGSRTYEQYF
TRBV6-4	TRBJ2-2	CASSDSAGNTGELFF
TRBV7-9	TRBJ1-2	CASSPRTGDGYTF
TRBV11-2	TRBJ2-7	CASSFHRAGGNEQYF
TRBV28	TRBJ2-7	CASSFGDTEQYF
TRBV7-2	TRBJ2-4	CASSLTGGGAKNIQYF
TRBV6-1	TRBJ1-5	CASSGQGGQPQHF
TRBV28	TRBJ2-5	CASRGTRETQYF
TRBV7-3	TRBJ2-1	CASSSSSGTANEQFF